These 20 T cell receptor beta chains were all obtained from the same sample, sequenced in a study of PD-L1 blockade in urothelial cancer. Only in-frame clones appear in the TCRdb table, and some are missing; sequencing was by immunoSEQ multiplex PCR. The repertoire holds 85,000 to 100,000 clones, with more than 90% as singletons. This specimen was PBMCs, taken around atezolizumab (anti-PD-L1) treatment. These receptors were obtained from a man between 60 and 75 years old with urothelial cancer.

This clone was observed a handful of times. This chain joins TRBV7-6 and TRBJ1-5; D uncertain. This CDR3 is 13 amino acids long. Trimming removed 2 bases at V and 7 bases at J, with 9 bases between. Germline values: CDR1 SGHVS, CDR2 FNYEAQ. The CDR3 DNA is TGTGCCAGCAGCTTAAGCCCCCGACAGCCCCAGCATTTT. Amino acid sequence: CASSLSPRQPQHF.

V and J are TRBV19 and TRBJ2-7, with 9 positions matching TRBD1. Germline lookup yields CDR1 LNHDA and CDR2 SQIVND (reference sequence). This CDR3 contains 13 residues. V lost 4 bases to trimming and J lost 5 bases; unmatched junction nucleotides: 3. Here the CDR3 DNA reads TGTGCCAGTAGTAGACGGACAGGGGACGAGCAGTACTTC. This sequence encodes CASSRRTGDEQYF.

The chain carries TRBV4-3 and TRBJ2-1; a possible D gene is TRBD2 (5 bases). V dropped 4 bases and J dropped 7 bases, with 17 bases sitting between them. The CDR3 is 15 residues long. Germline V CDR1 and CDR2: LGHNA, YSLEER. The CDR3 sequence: CASSPSFSLRNEQFF. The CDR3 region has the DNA TGCGCCAGCAGCCCTAGCTTCTCACTCCGTAATGAGCAGTTCTTC.

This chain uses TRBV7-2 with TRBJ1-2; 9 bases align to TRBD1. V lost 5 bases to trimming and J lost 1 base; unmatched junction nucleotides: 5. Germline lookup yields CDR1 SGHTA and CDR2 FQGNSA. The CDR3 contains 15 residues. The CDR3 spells CASSAQGQGNYGYTF. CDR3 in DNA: TGTGCCAGCAGCGCCCAGGGACAGGGTAACTATGGCTACACCTTC.

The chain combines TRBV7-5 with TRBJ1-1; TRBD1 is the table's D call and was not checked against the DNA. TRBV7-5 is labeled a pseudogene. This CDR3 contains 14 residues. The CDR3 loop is CVRSSVSFNTEAFF. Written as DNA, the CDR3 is TGTGTCAGAAGCTCAGTCAGTTTTAACACTGAAGCTTTCTTT.

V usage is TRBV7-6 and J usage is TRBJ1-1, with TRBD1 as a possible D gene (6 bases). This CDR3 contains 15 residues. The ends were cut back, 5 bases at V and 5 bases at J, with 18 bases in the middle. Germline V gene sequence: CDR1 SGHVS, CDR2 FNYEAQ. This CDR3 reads CASSGDGGAGTEAFF. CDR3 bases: TGTGCCAGCAGCGGAGATGGGGGGGCTGGTACTGAAGCTTTCTTT.

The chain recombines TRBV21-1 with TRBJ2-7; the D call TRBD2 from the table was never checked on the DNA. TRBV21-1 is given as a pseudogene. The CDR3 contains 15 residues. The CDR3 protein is CASSKPGNKPYEQYF. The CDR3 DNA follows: TGTGCCAGCAGCAAGCCGGGGAACAAACCCTACGAGCAGTACTTC.

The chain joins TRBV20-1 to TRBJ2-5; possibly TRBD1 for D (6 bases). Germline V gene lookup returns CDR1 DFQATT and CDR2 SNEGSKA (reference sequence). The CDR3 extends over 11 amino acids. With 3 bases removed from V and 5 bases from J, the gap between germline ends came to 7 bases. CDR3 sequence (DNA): TGCAGTGCTAGGGGGGCTGAGACCCAGTACTTC. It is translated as CSARGAETQYF.

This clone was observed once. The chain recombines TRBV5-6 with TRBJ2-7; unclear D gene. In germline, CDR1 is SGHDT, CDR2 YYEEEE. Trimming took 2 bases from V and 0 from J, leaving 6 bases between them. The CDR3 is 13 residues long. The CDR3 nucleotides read TGTGCCAGCAGCTTTAGGAGCTCCTACGAGCAGTACTTC. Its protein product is CASSFRSSYEQYF.

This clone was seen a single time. In DNA form, the CDR3 reads TGTGCCAGCAGCGCGGGAGACAGGGTGAATTCACCCCTCCACTTT. It encodes CASSAGDRVNSPLHF. The chain recombines TRBV9 with TRBJ1-6, with 7 bases lining up with TRBD1. The CDR3 contains 15 residues. V lost 3 bases to trimming and J lost 7 bases; unmatched junction nucleotides: 7. Germline V CDR1 and CDR2: SGDLS, YYNGEE.

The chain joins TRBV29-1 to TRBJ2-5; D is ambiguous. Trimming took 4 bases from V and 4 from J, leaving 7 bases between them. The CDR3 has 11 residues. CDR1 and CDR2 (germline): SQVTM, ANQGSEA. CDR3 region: CSVVSRETQYF. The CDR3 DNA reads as TGCAGCGTTGTTTCCAGAGAGACCCAGTACTTC.

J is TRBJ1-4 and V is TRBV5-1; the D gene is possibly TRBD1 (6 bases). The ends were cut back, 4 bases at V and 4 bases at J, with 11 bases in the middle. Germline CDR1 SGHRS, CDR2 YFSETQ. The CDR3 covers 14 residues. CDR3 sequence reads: CASSGGAGNEKLFF. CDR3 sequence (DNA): TGCGCCAGCAGCGGGGGGGCTGGTAATGAAAAACTGTTTTTT.

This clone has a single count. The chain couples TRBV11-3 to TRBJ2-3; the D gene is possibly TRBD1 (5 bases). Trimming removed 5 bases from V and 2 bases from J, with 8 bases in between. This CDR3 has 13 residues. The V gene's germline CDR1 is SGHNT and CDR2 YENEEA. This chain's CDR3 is CASSLDTTDTQYF. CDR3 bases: TGTGCCAGCAGCCTGGACACCACAGATACGCAGTATTTT.

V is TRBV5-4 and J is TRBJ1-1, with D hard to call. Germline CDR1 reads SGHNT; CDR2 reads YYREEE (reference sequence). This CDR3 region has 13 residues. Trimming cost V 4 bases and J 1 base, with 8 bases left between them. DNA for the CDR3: TGTGCCAGCAGCCCCGACAAGAACACTGAAGCTTTCTTT. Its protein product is CASSPDKNTEAFF.

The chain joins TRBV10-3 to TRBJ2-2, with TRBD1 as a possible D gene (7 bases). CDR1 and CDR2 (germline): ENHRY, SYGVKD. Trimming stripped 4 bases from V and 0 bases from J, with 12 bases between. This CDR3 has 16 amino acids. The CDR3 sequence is CAISGGDSTNTGELFF. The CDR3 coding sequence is TGTGCCATCAGTGGGGGGGACAGTACGAACACCGGGGAGCTGTTTTTT.

The CDR3 loop reads CASSQEVQGGKYF. The CDR3 nucleotides are TGTGCCAGCAGCCAAGAGGTTCAGGGTGGAAAGTATTTT. The chain uses TRBV4-2 and TRBJ2-3; perhaps TRBD1 as D (5 bases). The V gene's germline CDR1 is LGHNA and CDR2 YNFKEQ. This CDR3 has 13 amino acids. The V and J ends lost 0 bases and 13 bases respectively, with 14 bases between them.

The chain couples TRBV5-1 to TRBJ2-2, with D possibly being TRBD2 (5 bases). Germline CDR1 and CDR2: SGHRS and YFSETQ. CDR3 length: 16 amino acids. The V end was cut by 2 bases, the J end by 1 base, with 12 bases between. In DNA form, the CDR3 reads TGCGCCAGCAGCTTTGCGGGCTTGGGGAACACCGGGGAGCTGTTTTTT. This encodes CASSFAGLGNTGELFF.

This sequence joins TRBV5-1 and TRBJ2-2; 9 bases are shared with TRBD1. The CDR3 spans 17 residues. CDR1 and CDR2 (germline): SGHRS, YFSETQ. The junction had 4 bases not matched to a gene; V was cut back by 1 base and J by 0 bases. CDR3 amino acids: CASSLFGTGSNTGELFF. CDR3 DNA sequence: TGCGCCAGCAGCTTGTTTGGGACAGGGTCGAACACCGGGGAGCTGTTTTTT.

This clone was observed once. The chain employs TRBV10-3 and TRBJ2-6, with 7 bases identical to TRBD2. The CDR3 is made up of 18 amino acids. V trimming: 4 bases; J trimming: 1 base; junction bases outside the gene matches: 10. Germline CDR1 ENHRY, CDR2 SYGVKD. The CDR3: CAISGTKAGPSGANVLTF. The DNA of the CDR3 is TGTGCCATCAGTGGAACTAAAGCGGGACCTTCTGGGGCCAACGTCCTGACTTTC.

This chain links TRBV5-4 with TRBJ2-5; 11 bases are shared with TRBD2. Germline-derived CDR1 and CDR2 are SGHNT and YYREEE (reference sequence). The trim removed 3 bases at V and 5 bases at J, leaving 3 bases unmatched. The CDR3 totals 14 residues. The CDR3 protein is CASSSSGGTETQYF. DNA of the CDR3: TGTGCCAGCAGCTCTAGCGGGGGGACGGAGACCCAGTACTTC.